This T cell receptor beta chain was sequenced during a study of T cell repertoires in cytomegalovirus infection. Study-level information: Public TCR beta signatures indicated both CMV infection and matching HLA type. Study-level points and caveats: The ex vivo response was dominated by HLA-C-restricted CMV-specific TCR beta clonotypes.

This clonotype was observed a handful of times. Its specificity is unknown. TCRdb reprocessed the reads via MiXCR and lists one record per CDR3 protein. The repertoire includes 200,000 or so distinct CDR3 sequences, approximately 30% of them detected once, and 31% sits in the top ten. CDR3 length: 16 amino acids. From germline, CDR1 is SGHTA and CDR2 FQGNSA. The J segment lost 3 bases and the V segment lost 2 bases, leaving 6 bases of the junction unmatched. This clonotype was sampled from a human donor in good health (CMV status not recorded). Some clones in this sample may be carry-over from other donors' samples. Sample: PBMCs. V is TRBV7-2 and J is TRBJ2-3; TRBD2 matches at 9 bases. Written as DNA, the CDR3 is TGTGCCAGCAGCTTAAACCTAGCGGGGAATACAGATACGCAGTATTTT. Its translation is CASSLNLAGNTDTQYF.